What follows is one T cell receptor (beta chain) and its context. Profiled with immunoSEQ multiplex PCR; TCRdb holds only in-frame clones, not every one. The table records around 13,000 clones, roughly 82% of them present only once. These data originate in a study of T cells in tumors after PD-1 blockade. Study as a whole: Either cemiplimab 350 mg every 2 weeks or pembrolizumab 200 mg every 3 weeks was given. Daily vismodegib 150 mg continued in a subset of anti-PD-1-treated patients. On average, peripheral blood gave 110,000 or so TCR templates and over 35,000 unique clonotypes.

Tumor or blood genomic DNA was sequenced, with inputs of about 550 ng to 6,004 ng. Looked up from germline, CDR1 is LGHNA and CDR2 is YNFKEQ. V was pared by 3 bases and J by 4 bases, with 10 bases of the junction left unmatched. This CDR3 spans 18 amino acids. The V gene is TRBV4-2, the J gene TRBJ2-2, with 11 bases fitting TRBD2. The clonotype originates from a human donor with basal cell carcinoma. The sample here was PBMCs, taken after anti-PD-1 treatment. CDR3 residues: CASSHPVGSGGATGELFF. CDR3 bases: TGTGCCAGCAGCCACCCAGTGGGTAGCGGGGGGGCCACCGGGGAGCTGTTTTTT.